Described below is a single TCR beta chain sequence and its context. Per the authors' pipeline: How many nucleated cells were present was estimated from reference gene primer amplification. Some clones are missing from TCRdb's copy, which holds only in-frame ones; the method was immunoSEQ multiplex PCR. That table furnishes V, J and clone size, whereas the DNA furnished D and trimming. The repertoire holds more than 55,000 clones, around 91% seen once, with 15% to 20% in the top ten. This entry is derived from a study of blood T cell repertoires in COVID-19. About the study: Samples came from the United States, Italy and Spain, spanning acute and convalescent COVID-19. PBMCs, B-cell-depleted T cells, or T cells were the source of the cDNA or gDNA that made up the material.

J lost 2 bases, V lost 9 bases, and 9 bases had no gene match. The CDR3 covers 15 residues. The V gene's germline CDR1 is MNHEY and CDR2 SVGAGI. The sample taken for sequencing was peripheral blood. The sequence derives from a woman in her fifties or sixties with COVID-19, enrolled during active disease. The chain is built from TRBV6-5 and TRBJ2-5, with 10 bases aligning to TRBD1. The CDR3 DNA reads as TGTGCCAGTAACCCGCGGGACAGGGGACAAGAGACCCAGTACTTC. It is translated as CASNPRDRGQETQYF.